The subject of this entry is one T cell receptor (beta chain). This clonotype has only a few counts. Its antigen is currently not known. It has no much larger one-base neighbor in the sample; base qualities were not kept. Explained via the paper, the treatment or condition label denotes: allogeneic hematopoietic cell transplantation with graft depleted of TCRalphabeta T cells and CD19 B cells. Transplant recipients were children who received TCRalphabeta/CD19-depleted allogeneic hematopoietic cell grafts. This sample is part of a study of T-cell reconstitution after alpha-beta-depleted transplantation in children (dated by TCRdb to about 2016). Study-wide context: Using TCR repertoire profiling, the study quantitatively followed how T-cell immune reconstitution unfolded in children after TCRalphabeta/CD19-depleted allogeneic hematopoietic cell transplantation. The investigation overall reported the following: Hyperexpanded clone frequencies declined over subsequent months; after one year, T-cell counts and TCRbeta diversity were mostly attributed to newly produced T cells. Apparently early alphabetaT-cell count recovery about two months after transplant reportedly relied on only several hundred rapidly expanded clones derived from non-depleted graft cells. The high TCRbeta diversity at day 60 in some patients was ascribed to recipient T cells and intrathymic progenitors that had survived conditioning.

V is reduced by 6 bases and J by 3 bases, leaving a spacing of 11 bases between them. Inclusive of the bounding cysteine and phenylalanine, the CDR3 is 12 residues long. The only DNA kept is the CDR3, 36 bases in frame from the first base. The germline V gene yields SQVTM for CDR1 and ANQGSEA for CDR2. Libraries were prepared through PCR. Instrument used: Illumina HiSeq 2500. Molecular barcoding was employed in the preparation of TCR libraries, with unique molecular identifiers being used to normalize TCRbeta repertoire quantification. TCRdb reran the public reads through fastp at Q25 and MiXCR, keeping productive beta chains. Merged by CDR3 protein, the rows form single entries marked with the most common genes and DNA. The sample profile shows about 600,000 distinct CDR3 sequences; 10% to 15% of them were found once. The top ten clones comprise 2.2% of the sample.

This chain is built from TRBV29-1 and TRBJ2-5, with the D call perhaps TRBD1 or TRBD2, each one matching 5 bases. The TCR comes from a male patient aged 10 to 17 who had a stem cell transplant for acute myeloid leukemia, so the T cells may come from the graft donor. The starting material was PBMCs, mostly from graft donor cells, obtained 360 days after TCRalphabeta/CD19-depleted stem cell transplant. The base sequence is TGCAGCGTCCCTTTGGGGGAAGAGACCCAGTACTTC. Translated, this gives CSVPLGEETQYF.